The clone carrying this T cell receptor (beta chain) was detected ten times or more. Antigen specificity is unknown. The sample originates from a study of T cells in Graves' hyperthyroidism and ophthalmopathy. General study results and limits: Blood also carried most thyroid clonotypes expanded above 0.001. Prediction of ophthalmopathy progression came a median roughly 6.7 months pre-onset.

The investigators amplified TCR beta CDR3 regions from RNA transcripts. When the TCR CDR3 underwent first-round RT-PCR, the HTBI primer set was used. TCRdb passed the multiplex PCR reads through MiXCR, listing each CDR3 protein once. The table records 500,000 to 650,000 distinct CDR3 sequences, 15% to 20% of them present only once. Exclusion criteria comprised uncontrolled infection, other autoimmune disease, pregnancy or lactation. The source of this sequence is a man aged 40-50 years with Graves' ophthalmopathy. Sequenced: blood.

The DNA for the CDR3 is TGCAGTGCTAGAGTCCCACAAGGGTATGGCTACACCTTC. It is translated as CSARVPQGYGYTF. The chain joins TRBV20-1 to TRBJ1-2; D unclear. The V gene lost 1 base and the J gene lost 5 bases, with 11 bases spanning the gap. Per germline, CDR1 DFQATT and CDR2 SNEGSKA (reference sequence). The CDR3 totals 13 residues.